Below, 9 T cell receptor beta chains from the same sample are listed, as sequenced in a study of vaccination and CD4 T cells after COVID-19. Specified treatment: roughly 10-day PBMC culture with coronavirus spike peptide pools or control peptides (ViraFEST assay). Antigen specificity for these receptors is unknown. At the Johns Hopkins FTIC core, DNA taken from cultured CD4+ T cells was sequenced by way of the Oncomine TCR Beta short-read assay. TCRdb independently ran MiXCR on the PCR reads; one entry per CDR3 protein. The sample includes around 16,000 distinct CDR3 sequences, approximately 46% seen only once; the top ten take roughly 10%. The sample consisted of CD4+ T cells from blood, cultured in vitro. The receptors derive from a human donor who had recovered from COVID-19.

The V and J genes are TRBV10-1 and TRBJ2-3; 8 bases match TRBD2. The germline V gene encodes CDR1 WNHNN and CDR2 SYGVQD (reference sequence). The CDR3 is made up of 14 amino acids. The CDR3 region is CTGASGGPRDTQYF. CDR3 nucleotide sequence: TGCACGGGGGCGAGCGGGGGTCCCAGGGATACGCAGTATTTT.

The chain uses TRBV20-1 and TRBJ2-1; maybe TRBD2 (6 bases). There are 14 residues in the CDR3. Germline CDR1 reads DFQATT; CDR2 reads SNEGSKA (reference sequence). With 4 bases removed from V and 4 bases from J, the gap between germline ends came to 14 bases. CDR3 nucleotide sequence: TGCAGTGCTAACCGACTAGGGGAATACAATGAGCAGTTCTTC. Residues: CSANRLGEYNEQFF.

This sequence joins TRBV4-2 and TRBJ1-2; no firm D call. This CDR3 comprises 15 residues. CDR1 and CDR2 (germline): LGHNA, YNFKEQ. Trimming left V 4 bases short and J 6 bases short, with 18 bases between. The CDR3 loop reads CASSPATPGLDGYTF. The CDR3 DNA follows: TGTGCCAGCAGCCCCGCGACCCCCGGGTTGGATGGCTACACCTTC.

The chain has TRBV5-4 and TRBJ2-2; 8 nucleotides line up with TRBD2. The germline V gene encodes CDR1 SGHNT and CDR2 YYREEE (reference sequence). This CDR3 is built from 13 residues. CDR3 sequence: CAGRRGDAGELFF. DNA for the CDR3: TGTGCGGGGCGGCGGGGGGACGCCGGGGAGCTGTTTTTT.

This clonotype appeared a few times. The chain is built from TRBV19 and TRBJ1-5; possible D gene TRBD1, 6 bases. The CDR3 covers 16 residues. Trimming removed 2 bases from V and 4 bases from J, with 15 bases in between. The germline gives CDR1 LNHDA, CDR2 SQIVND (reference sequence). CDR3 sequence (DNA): TGTGCCAGTAGTATAATCGGGGGCCCGGGGAATCAGCCCCAGCATTTT. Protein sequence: CASSIIGGPGNQPQHF.

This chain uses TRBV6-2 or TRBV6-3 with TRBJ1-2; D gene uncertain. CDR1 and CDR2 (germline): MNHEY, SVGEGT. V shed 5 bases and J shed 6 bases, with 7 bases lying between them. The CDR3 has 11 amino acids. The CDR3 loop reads CASSPDHGYTF. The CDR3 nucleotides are TGTGCCAGCAGTCCGGACCATGGCTACACCTTC.

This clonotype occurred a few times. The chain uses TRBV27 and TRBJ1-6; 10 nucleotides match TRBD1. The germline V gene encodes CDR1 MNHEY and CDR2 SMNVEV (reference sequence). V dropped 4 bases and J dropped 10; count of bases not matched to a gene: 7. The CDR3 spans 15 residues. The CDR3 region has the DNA TGTGCCAGCAGTTCGCGACAGGGGGCGAAGTCACCCCTCCACTTT. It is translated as CASSSRQGAKSPLHF.

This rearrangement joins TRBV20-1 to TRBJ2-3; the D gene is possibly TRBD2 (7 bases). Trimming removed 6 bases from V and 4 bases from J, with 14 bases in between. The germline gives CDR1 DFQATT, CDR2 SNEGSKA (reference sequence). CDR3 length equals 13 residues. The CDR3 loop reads CSARGRGADTQYF. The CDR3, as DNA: TGCAGTGCCCGGGGGAGGGGGGCAGATACGCAGTATTTT.

The CDR3 here is CASSGAAYNSPLHF. CDR3 nucleotides: TGCGCCAGCAGTGGAGCAGCTTATAATTCACCCCTCCACTTT. The V gene is TRBV5-1, the J gene TRBJ1-6; D is undetermined. This CDR3 comprises 14 residues. The germline V and J ends were trimmed by 5 bases and 4 bases, with 10 bases remaining between them. Germline CDR1 is SGHRS and CDR2 is YFSETQ.